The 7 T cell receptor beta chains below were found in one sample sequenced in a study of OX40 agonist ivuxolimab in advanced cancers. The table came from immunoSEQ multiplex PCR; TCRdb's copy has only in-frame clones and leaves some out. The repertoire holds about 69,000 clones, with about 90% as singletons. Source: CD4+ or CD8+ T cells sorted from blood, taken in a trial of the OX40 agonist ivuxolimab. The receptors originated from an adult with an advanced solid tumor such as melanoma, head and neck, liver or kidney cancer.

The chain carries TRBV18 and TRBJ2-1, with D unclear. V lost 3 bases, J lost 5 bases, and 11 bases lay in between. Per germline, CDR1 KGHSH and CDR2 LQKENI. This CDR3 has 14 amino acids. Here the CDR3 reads CASSPGYRHNEQFF. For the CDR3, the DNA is TGTGCCAGCTCACCGGGGTACAGACACAATGAGCAGTTCTTC.

The DNA for the CDR3 is TGTGCCAGCAGCGTAAACTGGACAGGGGGCGCAGGGACTGAAGCTTTCTTT. It is translated as CASSVNWTGGAGTEAFF. The rearrangement joins TRBV9 to TRBJ1-1, with 11 nucleotides matching TRBD1. The germline gives CDR1 SGDLS, CDR2 YYNGEE. Trimming at V came to 1 base and at J to 5 bases, leaving 10 bases not matched to a gene. The CDR3 length is 17 residues.

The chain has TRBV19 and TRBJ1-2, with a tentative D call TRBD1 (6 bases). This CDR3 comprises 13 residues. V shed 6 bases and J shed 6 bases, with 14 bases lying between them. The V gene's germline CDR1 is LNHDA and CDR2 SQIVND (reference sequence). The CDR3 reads CASRPGGGNGYTF. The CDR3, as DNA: TGTGCCAGTAGGCCTGGAGGGGGTAATGGCTACACCTTC. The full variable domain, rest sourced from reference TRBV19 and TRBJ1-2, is DGGITQSPKYLFRKEGQNVTLSCEQNLNHDAMYWYRQDPGQGLRLIYYSQIVNDFQKGDIAEGYSVSREKKESFPLTVTSAQKNPTAFYLCASRPGGGNGYTFGSGTRLTVV.

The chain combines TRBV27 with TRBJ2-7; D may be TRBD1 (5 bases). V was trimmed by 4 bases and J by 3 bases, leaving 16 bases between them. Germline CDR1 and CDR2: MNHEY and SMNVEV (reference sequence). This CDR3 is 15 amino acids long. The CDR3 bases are TGTGCCAGCAGTTCATGGGAAGGGGTGGGCTACGAGCAGTACTTC. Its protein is CASSSWEGVGYEQYF.

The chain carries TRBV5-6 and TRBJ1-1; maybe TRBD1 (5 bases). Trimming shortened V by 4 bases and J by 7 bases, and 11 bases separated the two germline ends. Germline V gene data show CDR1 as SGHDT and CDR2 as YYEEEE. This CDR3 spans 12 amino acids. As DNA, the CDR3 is TGTGCCAGCAGCGGACGCAGGGTTGAAGCTTTCTTT. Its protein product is CASSGRRVEAFF.

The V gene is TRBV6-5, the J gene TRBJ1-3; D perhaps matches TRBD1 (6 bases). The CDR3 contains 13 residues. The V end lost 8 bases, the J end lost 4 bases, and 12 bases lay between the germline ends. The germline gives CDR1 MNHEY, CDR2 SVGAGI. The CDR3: CASEQGPGNTIYF. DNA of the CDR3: TGTGCCAGCGAACAGGGCCCCGGAAACACCATATATTTT.

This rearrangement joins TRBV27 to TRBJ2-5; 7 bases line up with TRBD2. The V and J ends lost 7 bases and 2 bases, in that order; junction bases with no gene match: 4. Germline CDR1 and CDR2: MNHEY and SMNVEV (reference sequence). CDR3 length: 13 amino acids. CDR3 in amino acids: CASTSGDQETQYF. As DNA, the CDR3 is TGTGCCAGCACTAGCGGCGATCAAGAGACCCAGTACTTC.